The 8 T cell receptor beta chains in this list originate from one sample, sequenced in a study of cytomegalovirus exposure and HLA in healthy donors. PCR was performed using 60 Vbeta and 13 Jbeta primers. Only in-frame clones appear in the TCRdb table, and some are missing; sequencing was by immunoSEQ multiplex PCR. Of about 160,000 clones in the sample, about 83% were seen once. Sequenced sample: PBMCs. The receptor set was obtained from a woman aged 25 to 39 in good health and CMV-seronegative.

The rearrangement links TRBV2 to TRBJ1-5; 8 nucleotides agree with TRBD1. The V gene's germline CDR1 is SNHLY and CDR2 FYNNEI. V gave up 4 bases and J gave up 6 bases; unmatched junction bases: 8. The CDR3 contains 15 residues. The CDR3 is CASSVQGAQGQPQHF. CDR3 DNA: TGTGCCAGCAGTGTCCAGGGGGCGCAGGGTCAGCCCCAGCATTTT.

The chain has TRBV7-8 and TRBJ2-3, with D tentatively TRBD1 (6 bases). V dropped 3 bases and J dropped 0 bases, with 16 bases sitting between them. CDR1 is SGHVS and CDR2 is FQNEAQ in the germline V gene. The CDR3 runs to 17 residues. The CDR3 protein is CASSLGALRRSTDTQYF. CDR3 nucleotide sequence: TGTGCCAGCAGCTTGGGGGCCTTGAGGAGGAGCACAGATACGCAGTATTTT.

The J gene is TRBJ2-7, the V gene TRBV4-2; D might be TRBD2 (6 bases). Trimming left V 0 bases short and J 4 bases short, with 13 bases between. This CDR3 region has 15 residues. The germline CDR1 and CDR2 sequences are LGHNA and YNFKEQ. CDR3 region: CASSQDGGGTYEQYF. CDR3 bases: TGTGCCAGCAGCCAAGATGGTGGGGGGACGTACGAGCAGTACTTC.

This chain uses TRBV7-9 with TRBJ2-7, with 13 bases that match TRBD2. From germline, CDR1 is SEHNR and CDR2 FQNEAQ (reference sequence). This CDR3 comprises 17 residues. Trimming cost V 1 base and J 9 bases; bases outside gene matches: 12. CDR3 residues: CASSLGRGGTSGKLQYF. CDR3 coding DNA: TGTGCCAGCAGCTTAGGTCGAGGAGGGACTAGCGGGAAGTTGCAGTACTTC.

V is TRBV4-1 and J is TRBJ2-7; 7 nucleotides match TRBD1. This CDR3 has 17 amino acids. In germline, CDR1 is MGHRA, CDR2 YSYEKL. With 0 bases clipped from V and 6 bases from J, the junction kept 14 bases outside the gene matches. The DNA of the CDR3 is TGCGCCAGCAGCCAAGATCCGTCCGGGACAGTCTCTCTCGAGCAGTACTTC. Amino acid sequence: CASSQDPSGTVSLEQYF.

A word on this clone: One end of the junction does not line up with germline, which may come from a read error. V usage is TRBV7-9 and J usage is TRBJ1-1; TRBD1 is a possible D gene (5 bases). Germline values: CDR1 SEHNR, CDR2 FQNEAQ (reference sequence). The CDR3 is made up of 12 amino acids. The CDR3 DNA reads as TGTGCCAGCAGCTTATACCTGCCAGGGTGTCTCTTT. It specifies CASSLYLPGCLF.

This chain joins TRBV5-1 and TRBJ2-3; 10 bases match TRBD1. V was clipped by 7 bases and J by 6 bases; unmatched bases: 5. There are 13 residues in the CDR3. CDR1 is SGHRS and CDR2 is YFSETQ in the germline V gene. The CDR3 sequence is CASGGTGVDTQYF. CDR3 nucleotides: TGCGCCAGCGGGGGGACAGGGGTTGATACGCAGTATTTT.

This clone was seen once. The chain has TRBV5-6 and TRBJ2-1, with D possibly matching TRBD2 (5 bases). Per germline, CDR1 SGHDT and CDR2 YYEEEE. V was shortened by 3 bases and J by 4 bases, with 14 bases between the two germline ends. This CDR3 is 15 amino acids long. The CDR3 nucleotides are TGTGCCAGCAGCTCGCGCCCCGAGGGATACAATGAGCAGTTCTTC. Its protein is CASSSRPEGYNEQFF.